The subject of this entry is one T cell receptor beta chain. It was with a sample-barcoded 5' primer and a J-beta primer mix that a second PCR of about 7 to 12 cycles was run. TCRdb re-derived calls from the 5' RACE reads in MiXCR, one entry per CDR3 protein. The table shows a few hundred thousand distinct CDR3 sequences, with roughly 28% occurring only once. Germline-derived CDR1 and CDR2 are SGHVS and FNYEAQ. The CDR3 runs to 14 residues. V lost 5 bases and J 4 bases, leaving 12 bases between the germline ends. This entry comes from a study of blood T cells in healthy people across ages. The chain is built from TRBV7-6 and TRBJ1-3; no firm D call. This clonotype originated in a woman in her seventies in good health. Sample: blood. The CDR3 sequence: CASSPGRWGNTIYF. DNA for the CDR3: TGTGCCAGCAGCCCTGGGCGATGGGGAAACACCATATATTTT.